These T cell receptor beta chains were read from a single sample in a study of immune evolution from preneoplasia to lung adenocarcinoma. The assay was immunoSEQ multiplex PCR, and TCRdb's table has in-frame clones only and misses some. The profile covers 11,000 to 15,000 clones, with 80% appearing a single time and just under 5% taken by the ten largest. The sequenced sample was FFPE minimally invasive lung adenocarcinoma tissue. The receptors stem from a person aged 65 to 85 with lung adenocarcinoma. CDR3s include the opening cysteine and the closing phenylalanine or tryptophan. D genes are given only for firm matches. The size of a clone is reported for some rows only, either as once, few or many, or as a class for expanded clones.

-	TRBJ2-7	-	TRBV21-1	TGTGCCAGCAGCAAATGGCGAAGGACCGAGCAGTACTTC	CASSKWRRTEQYF
TRBD2	TRBJ2-5	-	TRBV15	TGTGCCACCAGCAGAGCTGGGGGGGGAACCTACGGGGTCAAGACCCAGTACTTC	CATSRAGGGTYGVKTQYF
-	TRBJ1-1	few	TRBV11-2	TGTGCCAGCAGCCCCCGCGGGTTGCGAGCTTTCTTT	CASSPRGLRAFF
TRBD1	TRBJ2-2	-	TRBV30	TGTGCCTGGAGTGTCACAGGGGGAACCGGGGAGCTGTTTTTT	CAWSVTGGTGELFF
TRBD1	TRBJ2-5	-	TRBV4-1	TGCGCCAGCAGCCAAGATCCGAGGCAGGGGGCGGGGGAGACCCAGTACTTC	CASSQDPRQGAGETQYF
-	TRBJ1-1	few	TRBV29-1	TGCAGCGTAGAGCAGAACACTGAAGCTTTCTTT	CSVEQNTEAFF
-	TRBJ1-1	-	TRBV11-2	TGTGCCAGCAGCTTAGAGGTAGGAAACACTGAAGCTTTCTTT	CASSLEVGNTEAFF
-	TRBJ2-7	-	TRBV11-2	TGTGCCAGCAGCCCAACCGACCGCTTGGGAGAGCAGTACTTC	CASSPTDRLGEQYF
-	TRBJ1-6	few	TRBV11-2	TGTGCCAGCAGCTCCCCCCGGGGCAGTAATTCACCCCTCCACTTT	CASSSPRGSNSPLHF
TRBD2	TRBJ2-1	-	TRBV10-3	TGTGCCATCAGCACTATGACTAGCGGGGGGGCAAATGAGCAGTTCTTC	CAISTMTSGGANEQFF